The entry below gives a single TCR beta chain sequence along with its context. The protocol was immunoSEQ multiplex PCR, while the TCRdb copy is restricted to in-frame clones and leaves out a portion. The sample contains more than 550,000 clones, around 87% of which appear only once. This record belongs to a study of shared T cell receptors in the human thymus. This CDR3 has 14 amino acids. V was trimmed by 3 bases and J by 5 bases, leaving 13 bases between them. Germline CDR1 and CDR2: MDHEN and SYDVKM. The data were also submitted as part of a second study, on human thymus T cells. Turning to that study: The study used thymus tissue resected during corrective heart surgery.

V is TRBV28 and J is TRBJ1-1, with D uncertain. The sample taken for sequencing was thymocytes. The source is a boy younger than two with a congenital heart defect. The CDR3: CASSFGGTRTEAFF. For the CDR3, the DNA is TGTGCCAGCAGTTTCGGCGGAACTAGGACTGAAGCTTTCTTT.